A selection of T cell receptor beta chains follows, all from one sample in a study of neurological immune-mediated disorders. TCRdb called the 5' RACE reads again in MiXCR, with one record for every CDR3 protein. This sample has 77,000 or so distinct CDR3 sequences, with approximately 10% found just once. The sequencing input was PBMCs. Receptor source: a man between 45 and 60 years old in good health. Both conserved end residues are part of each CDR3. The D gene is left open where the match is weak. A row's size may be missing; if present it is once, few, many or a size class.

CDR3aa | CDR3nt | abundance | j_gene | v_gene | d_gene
CASSFGGRINYEQYF | TGCGCCAGCAGCTTCGGGGGTCGGATCAACTACGAGCAGTACTTC | many | TRBJ2-7 | TRBV5-1 | -
CASSRGTQGEAFF | TGTGCCAGCAGCAGGGGGACACAGGGCGAAGCTTTCTTT | - | TRBJ1-1 | TRBV7-2 | -
CAIRGSERDLNEQFF | TGTGCCATCAGGGGGTCTGAGCGGGATCTGAATGAGCAGTTCTTC | many | TRBJ2-1 | TRBV10-3 | TRBD2
CSVEDLGTGELFF | TGCAGCGTTGAAGATCTGGGGACCGGGGAGCTGTTTTTT | many | TRBJ2-2 | TRBV29-1 | -
CASSLVGEMNTEAFF | TGCGCCAGCAGCTTGGTTGGGGAAATGAACACTGAAGCTTTCTTT | - | TRBJ1-1 | TRBV5-1 | -
CSARAGVRNTEAFF | TGCAGTGCTAGAGCCGGGGTTCGGAACACTGAAGCTTTCTTT | many | TRBJ1-1 | TRBV20-1 | -
CASSDIKATNEKLFF | TGCGCCAGCAGTGACATTAAGGCTACTAATGAAAAACTGTTTTTT | many | TRBJ1-4 | TRBV5-1 | -
CSPQGQETQYF | TGCAGTCCTCAGGGACAAGAGACCCAGTACTTC | - | TRBJ2-5 | TRBV20-1 | -
CASSVNPDTDTQYF | TGTGCCAGCAGCGTAAACCCAGACACAGATACGCAGTATTTT | many | TRBJ2-3 | TRBV9 | -
CASTISGTHNYGYTF | TGTGCCAGCACCATCTCCGGGACACATAACTATGGCTACACCTTC | many | TRBJ1-2 | TRBV6-6 | -
CASSPDGTGNSYEQYF | TGCGCCAGCAGCCCGGACGGGACAGGAAACTCCTACGAGCAGTACTTC | many | TRBJ2-7 | TRBV5-1 | TRBD1
CASSGDSSYGYTF | TGTGCCAGCAGCGGGGACAGTAGCTATGGCTACACCTTC | many | TRBJ1-2 | TRBV3-1 | TRBD1
CASSPGQGFFSANTGELFF | TGCGCCAGCAGCCCGGGACAGGGATTCTTCTCCGCGAACACCGGGGAGCTGTTTTTT | many | TRBJ2-2 | TRBV4-1 | TRBD1
CASSLTGEILLPQHF | TGTGCCAGCAGCCTCACTGGTGAAATCCTCTTGCCCCAGCATTTT | many | TRBJ1-5 | TRBV5-5 | -
CASSLYRDRVSRGQPQHF | TGTGCCAGCAGCCTCTACCGAGACAGGGTTAGTAGAGGTCAGCCCCAGCATTTT | many | TRBJ1-5 | TRBV28 | TRBD1